Following are 32 T cell receptor beta chains from one sample sequenced in a study of cytomegalovirus exposure and HLA in healthy donors. The study ran its PCR with 60 Vbeta and 13 Jbeta primers. Data came from immunoSEQ multiplex PCR; TCRdb stores just in-frame clones and leaves some out. The sample records about 150,000 clones, approximately 80% being singletons. The source material was PBMCs. These receptors originate from a woman in her thirties or forties in good health and CMV-seronegative.

This clone has just a few counts. The rearrangement uses TRBV5-1 and TRBJ2-7; 8 positions match TRBD1. The V and J ends lost 4 bases and 4 bases, in that order; junction bases with no gene match: 7. CDR3 size: 14 residues. Germline lookup yields CDR1 SGHRS and CDR2 YFSETQ. Here the CDR3 reads CASSRGTGFYEQYF. Here the CDR3 DNA reads TGCGCCAGCAGCCGCGGGACAGGATTTTACGAGCAGTACTTC.

The rearrangement uses TRBV7-6 and TRBJ2-2; perhaps TRBD1 as D (5 bases). V lost 1 base and J lost 5, with 8 bases in between. The germline CDR1 and CDR2 sequences are SGHVS and FNYEAQ. The CDR3 is 14 residues long. The CDR3 reads CASSLGQLTGELFF. As DNA, the CDR3 is TGTGCCAGCAGCTTAGGACAGCTAACCGGGGAGCTGTTTTTT. Full variable domain (outside the CDR3, taken from reference TRBV7-6 and TRBJ2-2): GAGVSQSPRYKVTKRGQDVALRCDPISGHVSLYWYRQALGQGPEFLTYFNYEAQQDKSGLPNDRFSAERPEGSISTLTIQRTEQRDSAMYRCASSLGQLTGELFFGEGSRLTVL.

The CDR3 DNA follows: TGTGCCAGCAGCCTCGCTTGGGGCAGGGGAACAGATACGCAGTATTTT. Translated, it gives CASSLAWGRGTDTQYF. The rearrangement uses TRBV5-4 and TRBJ2-3, with a tentative D call TRBD1 (6 bases). Trimming shortened V by 4 bases and J by 3 bases, and 18 bases separated the two germline ends. Germline values: CDR1 SGHNT, CDR2 YYREEE (reference sequence). The CDR3 spans 16 residues.

The CDR3 DNA is TGTGCCAGCAGCTTAAATTCAGGGGGGCGGGAGACCCAGTACTTC. This translates into CASSLNSGGRETQYF. The chain uses TRBV11-2 and TRBJ2-5; tentatively, D is TRBD1 (7 bases). Deletions cut 2 bases from V and 5 bases from J, with 15 bases between. The germline gives CDR1 SGHAT, CDR2 FQNNGV. This CDR3 is built from 15 residues.

The sample holds a few counts of this clone. The V and J genes are TRBV6-5 and TRBJ2-2; 8 bases are a match to TRBD1. This CDR3 comprises 13 residues. CDR1 and CDR2 from the germline V gene are MNHEY and SVGAGI. V lost 8 bases and J lost 8; bases outside the gene matches: 7. The CDR3 loop is CASLGRDRGELFF. In nucleotides, the CDR3 is TGTGCCAGCCTTGGCCGGGACAGGGGGGAGCTGTTTTTT.

Concerning this clone: Other DNA sequences from this sample encode an identical CDR3 as well. This sequence joins TRBV2 and TRBJ1-5; D perhaps matches TRBD1 (6 bases). The CDR3 is 13 residues long. Trimming cost V 4 bases and J 2 bases, with 6 bases left between them. Germline CDR1 reads SNHLY; CDR2 reads FYNNEI. The CDR3 nucleotides read TGTGCCAGCAGTGGACAGGGCAATCAGCCCCAGCATTTT. Amino acid sequence: CASSGQGNQPQHF.

This sequence joins TRBV5-5 and TRBJ2-5; tentative D call: TRBD1 (6 bases). CDR3 length equals 15 residues. Trimming pared 1 base from V and 1 base from J, leaving 11 bases between. Germline V gene lookup returns CDR1 SGHKS and CDR2 YYEKEE (reference sequence). The CDR3 nucleotides are TGTGCCAGCAGCTTGACCGGGACAACCCAAGAGACCCAGTACTTC. This codes for CASSLTGTTQETQYF. The full variable domain, completed using reference TRBV5-5 and TRBJ2-5, is DAGVTQSPTHLIKTRGQQVTLRCSPISGHKSVSWYQQVLGQGPQFIFQYYEKEERGRGNFPDRFSARQFPNYSSELNVNALLLGDSALYLCASSLTGTTQETQYFGPGTRLLVL.

The rearrangement uses TRBV7-2 and TRBJ1-4; D is undetermined. Germline V gene sequence: CDR1 SGHTA, CDR2 FQGNSA. This CDR3 spans 13 amino acids. V was trimmed by 0 bases and J by 6 bases, leaving 5 bases between them. CDR3 region: CASSLATHEKLFF. DNA for the CDR3: TGTGCCAGCAGCTTAGCGACTCATGAAAAACTGTTTTTT.

As to this clone: One junction end does not reproduce the germline sequence, and a read error may be involved. V is TRBV7-9 and J is TRBJ2-1; 10 nucleotides line up with TRBD2. Germline lookup yields CDR1 SEHNR and CDR2 FQNEAQ (reference sequence). The CDR3 length is 17 residues. CDR3 coding DNA: TGTTCCAGCAGCTTATCCCTAGGGAATAGCGGGAGGCATGAGCAGTTCTTC. This gives the protein CSSSLSLGNSGRHEQFF.

The chain joins TRBV19 to TRBJ2-2; 9 nucleotides agree with TRBD2. Germline trimming cut 7 bases from V and 6 bases from J; bases unmatched to any gene: 9. Germline V gene data show CDR1 as LNHDA and CDR2 as SQIVND (reference sequence). The CDR3 is made up of 15 amino acids. CDR3 nucleotides: TGTGCCAGTAAAATTAGCGGGAGTGGGGCCGGGGAGCTGTTTTTT. Protein product: CASKISGSGAGELFF.

The V and J genes are TRBV2 and TRBJ1-2, with 8 bases fitting TRBD1. Germline CDR1 and CDR2: SNHLY and FYNNEI. The CDR3 has 15 amino acids. V shed 4 bases, J shed 4 bases, and the junction held 8 bases outside the gene matches. CDR3 in amino acids: CASSADFTGGYGYTF. The CDR3 coding sequence is TGTGCCAGCAGTGCAGACTTTACAGGGGGCTATGGCTACACCTTC.

The rearrangement uses TRBV4-1 and TRBJ1-2; D gene uncertain. Per the germline V gene, CDR1 is MGHRA and CDR2 is YSYEKL. There are 15 residues in the CDR3. Trimming removed 0 bases at V and 4 bases at J, with 12 bases between. CDR3 loop: CASSQETAGLYGYTF. The DNA of the CDR3 is TGCGCCAGCAGCCAAGAAACAGCGGGCCTCTATGGCTACACCTTC.

The rearrangement uses TRBV4-2 and TRBJ2-5; 7 positions agree with TRBD1. The DNA end lines up better with TRBJ2-7; the J call may be wrong. The length of the CDR3 is 14 residues. CDR1 and CDR2 from the germline V gene are LGHNA and YNFKEQ. The CDR3 bases are TGTGCCAGCAGCCCGACAGGGCAATCCTACGAGCAGTACTTC. Protein: CASSPTGQSYEQYF.

The chain combines TRBV19 with TRBJ1-4; possible D gene TRBD1, 6 bases. V lost 6 bases and J lost 8, with 10 bases in between. Germline CDR1 LNHDA, CDR2 SQIVND (reference sequence). This CDR3 is built from 12 residues. The CDR3: CASRTGSEKLFF. The CDR3 nucleotides are TGTGCCAGTAGAACAGGGTCAGAAAAACTGTTTTTT.

This clone appeared a few times. The chain employs TRBV29-1 and TRBJ1-1; tentatively, D is TRBD1 (5 bases). V was shortened by 7 bases and J by 2 bases, with 23 bases between the two germline ends. CDR1 and CDR2 (germline): SQVTM, ANQGSEA. The CDR3 sequence is 16 residues long. The CDR3 here is CSARGDSRYPNTEAFF. DNA of the CDR3: TGCAGCGCCAGAGGGGACTCCCGGTATCCAAACACTGAAGCTTTCTTT.

J is TRBJ2-2 and V is TRBV29-1; weak D call: TRBD2 (6 bases). The CDR3 sequence is 16 residues long. V was pared by 6 bases and J by 0 bases, with 17 bases between. The V gene's germline CDR1 is SQVTM and CDR2 ANQGSEA. CDR3 bases: TGCAGCGTCGGGGACTGGCTCAAGGCGAACACCGGGGAGCTGTTTTTT. It codes for CSVGDWLKANTGELFF.

The chain uses TRBV30 and TRBJ1-4; 8 bases agree with TRBD1. After removal of 0 bases from V and 6 bases from J, the junction contained 9 bases not matched to a gene. There are 16 residues in the CDR3. Germline-derived CDR1 and CDR2 are GTSNPN and SVGIG (reference sequence). The CDR3 DNA follows: TGTGCCTGGAGTGTACGTAGTACAGGGGGTTATGAAAAACTGTTTTTT. This translates into CAWSVRSTGGYEKLFF. The entire variable domain, with the rest obtained from reference TRBV30 and TRBJ1-4, is as follows: SQTIHQWPATLVQPVGSPLSLECTVEGTSNPNLYWYRQAAGRGLQLLFYSVGIGQISSEVPQNLSASRPQDRQFILSSKKLLLSDSGFYLCAWSVRSTGGYEKLFFGSGTQLSVL.

The genes are TRBV13 and TRBJ2-7; TRBD1 might be the D (5 bases). Between the trimmed V and J ends, which lost 6 bases and 7 bases, there was a span of 22 bases. CDR1 PRHDT and CDR2 FYEKMQ come from the germline V gene (reference sequence). The CDR3 is 15 amino acids. The DNA of the CDR3 is TGTGCCAGCAGTTGGAAGGTCGGCCAGGGCCGAGAGCAGTACTTC. Its protein is CASSWKVGQGREQYF.

This clone was observed a few times. The identical CDR3 is also encoded by other nucleotide sequences in the sample. The chain carries TRBV2 and TRBJ1-2, with unresolved D. V was cut by 3 bases and J by 7 bases, with 15 bases left in between. CDR1 is SNHLY, CDR2 FYNNEI, per germline. This CDR3 contains 14 residues. The CDR3 is CASSDSFRASGYTF. DNA for the CDR3: TGTGCCAGCAGTGATTCCTTTCGAGCGAGTGGCTACACCTTC.

The chain uses TRBV30 and TRBJ2-3; TRBD2 might be the D (6 bases). Trimming pared 8 bases from V and 4 bases from J, leaving 13 bases between. Germline assignment: CDR1 GTSNPN and CDR2 SVGIG (reference sequence). This CDR3 comprises 12 residues. This chain's CDR3 is CAGGNLADTQYF. DNA for the CDR3: TGTGCCGGAGGGAATTTAGCAGATACGCAGTATTTT.

The rearrangement joins TRBV19 to TRBJ1-1; D is perhaps TRBD1 (6 bases). The V and J ends lost 4 bases and 5 bases respectively, with 11 bases between them. The CDR3 is 13 residues long. CDR1 LNHDA and CDR2 SQIVND come from the germline V gene (reference sequence). The CDR3 region is CASSTGVPTEAFF. CDR3 DNA sequence: TGTGCCAGTAGTACAGGGGTGCCGACTGAAGCTTTCTTT.

The chain combines TRBV7-9 with TRBJ1-5, with TRBD1 as a possible D gene (6 bases). Germline values: CDR1 SEHNR, CDR2 FQNEAQ (reference sequence). The V gene lost 1 base and the J gene lost 2 bases, with 18 bases spanning the gap. The CDR3 contains 18 residues. In nucleotides, the CDR3 is TGTGCCAGCAGCTTAGTGAGGGCGCGGGGGCGCGGCAATCAGCCCCAGCATTTT. Translated, it gives CASSLVRARGRGNQPQHF.

This clone occurred once. The chain links TRBV9 to TRBJ1-2; D possibly corresponds to TRBD1 (6 bases). Germline CDR1 reads SGDLS; CDR2 reads YYNGEE. Trimming stripped 4 bases from V and 4 bases from J, with 8 bases between. The CDR3 contains 12 residues. The CDR3 protein is CASSQTGYGYTF. CDR3 DNA sequence: TGTGCCAGCAGCCAGACAGGCTATGGCTACACCTTC.

The V gene is TRBV5-1, the J gene TRBJ1-4, with a weak D call TRBD1 (5 bases). CDR3 length: 15 amino acids. V was clipped by 3 bases and J by 2 bases, with 11 bases between them. The germline V gene has CDR1 SGHRS and CDR2 YFSETQ. CDR3 region: CASSSQGGTNEKLFF. CDR3 DNA sequence: TGCGCCAGCAGCTCTCAGGGTGGGACTAATGAAAAACTGTTTTTT.

V gene TRBV7-9 combines with J gene TRBJ2-3; TRBD1 might be the D (5 bases). This CDR3 region has 15 residues. Trimming shortened V by 1 base and J by 6 bases, and 14 bases separated the two germline ends. Germline values: CDR1 SEHNR, CDR2 FQNEAQ (reference sequence). CDR3 nucleotides: TGTGCCAGCAGCTTAGTGGGGCAGGGTTCGGATACGCAGTATTTT. Translated, it gives CASSLVGQGSDTQYF.

The V gene is TRBV7-8, the J gene TRBJ1-5; TRBD1 matches at 8 bases. CDR1 and CDR2 (germline): SGHVS, FQNEAQ. Trimming cost V 1 base and J 4 bases; bases outside gene matches: 9. The CDR3 spans 17 residues. DNA of the CDR3: TGTGCCAGCAGCTTAGAGGGGAGGACAGGGCGTAATCAGCCCCAGCATTTT. This sequence encodes CASSLEGRTGRNQPQHF.

The genes are TRBV5-1 and TRBJ2-1, with TRBD2 matching 10 bases. The CDR3 extends over 15 amino acids. Germline trimming cut 3 bases from V and 5 bases from J; bases unmatched to any gene: 5. CDR1 is SGHRS and CDR2 is YFSETQ in the germline V gene. The CDR3 loop is CASSSLAGEDNEQFF. The CDR3 region has the DNA TGCGCCAGCAGCTCTCTAGCGGGAGAGGACAATGAGCAGTTCTTC.

This chain joins TRBV6-5 and TRBJ1-1; TRBD1 might be the D (5 bases). Trimming took 4 bases from V and 3 from J, leaving 15 bases between them. Germline-derived CDR1 and CDR2 are MNHEY and SVGAGI. The CDR3 runs to 15 residues. The CDR3 loop reads CASSSDHGGDTEAFF. Here the CDR3 DNA reads TGTGCCAGCAGTTCCGACCATGGGGGGGACACTGAAGCTTTCTTT.

The chain uses TRBV28 and TRBJ2-3; 8 bases agree with TRBD1. With V trimmed by 4 bases and J by 6 bases, 9 bases remained unmatched. The CDR3 consists of 15 residues. In germline, CDR1 is MDHEN, CDR2 SYDVKM. CDR3 residues: CASSSEGRGLDTQYF. CDR3 in DNA: TGTGCCAGCAGTTCGGAGGGCAGGGGGCTGGATACGCAGTATTTT.

V and J are TRBV29-1 and TRBJ1-1; the D gene is possibly TRBD1 (5 bases). Germline V gene sequence: CDR1 SQVTM, CDR2 ANQGSEA. The CDR3 runs to 13 residues. V was pared by 7 bases and J by 3 bases, with 15 bases between. The chain's CDR3 is CSDQGGSDTEAFF. In nucleotides, the CDR3 is TGCAGCGACCAGGGTGGGTCTGACACTGAAGCTTTCTTT.

V gene TRBV6-6 combines with J gene TRBJ1-4; 8 bases are shared with TRBD1. The CDR3 is made up of 16 amino acids. Germline CDR1 MNHNY, CDR2 SVGAGI (reference sequence). After removal of 6 bases from V and 7 bases from J, the junction contained 13 bases not matched to a gene. In DNA form, the CDR3 reads TGTGCCAGCAGACAAACTTCCGGGACAGGAGGTGAAAAACTGTTTTTT. Protein: CASRQTSGTGGEKLFF.

The V and J genes are TRBV14 and TRBJ1-2; the match to TRBD1 covers 7 bases. Germline V gene sequence: CDR1 SGHDN, CDR2 FVKESK. V was pared by 5 bases and J by 3 bases, with 3 bases of the junction left unmatched. This CDR3 is built from 13 residues. The CDR3, as DNA: TGTGCCAGCAGCGTAGGACAGGACTATGGCTACACCTTC. It is translated as CASSVGQDYGYTF. Combining the CDR3 with reference TRBV14 and TRBJ1-2 gives the whole variable domain EAGVTQFPSHSVIEKGQTVTLRCDPISGHDNLYWYRRVMGKEIKFLLHFVKESKQDESGMPNNRFLAERTGGTYSTLKVQPAELEDSGVYFCASSVGQDYGYTFGSGTRLTVV.